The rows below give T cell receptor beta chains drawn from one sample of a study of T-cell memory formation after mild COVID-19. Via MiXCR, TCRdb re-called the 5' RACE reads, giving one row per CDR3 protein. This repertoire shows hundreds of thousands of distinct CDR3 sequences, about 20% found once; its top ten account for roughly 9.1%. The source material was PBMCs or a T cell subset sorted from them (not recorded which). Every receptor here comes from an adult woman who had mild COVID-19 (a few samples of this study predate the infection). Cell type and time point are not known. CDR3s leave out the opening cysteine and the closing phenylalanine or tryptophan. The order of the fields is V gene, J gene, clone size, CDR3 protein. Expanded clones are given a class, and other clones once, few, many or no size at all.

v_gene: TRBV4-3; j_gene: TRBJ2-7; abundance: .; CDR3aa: ASSWTDSYEQY
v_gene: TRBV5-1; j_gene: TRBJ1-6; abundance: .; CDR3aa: ASTPGDLSYNSPLH
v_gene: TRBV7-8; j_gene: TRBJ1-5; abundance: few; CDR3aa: ASSLALYRGKGDQPQH
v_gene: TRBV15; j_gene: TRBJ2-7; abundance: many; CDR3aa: ATSRVRSFGYEQY
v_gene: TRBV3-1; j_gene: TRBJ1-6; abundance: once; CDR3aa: ASSQGRENSPLH
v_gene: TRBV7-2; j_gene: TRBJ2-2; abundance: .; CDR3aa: ASSQGGAHTGELF
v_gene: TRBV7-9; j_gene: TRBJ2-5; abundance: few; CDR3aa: ASSLNPGAEEQETQY
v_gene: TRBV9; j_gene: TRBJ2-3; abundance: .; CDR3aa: ASSVLSWGAYTDTQY
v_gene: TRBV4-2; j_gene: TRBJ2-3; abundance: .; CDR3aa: ASSQDEATDTQY
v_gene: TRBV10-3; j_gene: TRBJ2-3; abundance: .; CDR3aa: AISGGRNVGDTQY
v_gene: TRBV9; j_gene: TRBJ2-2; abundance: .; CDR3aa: ASSVSGTGELF
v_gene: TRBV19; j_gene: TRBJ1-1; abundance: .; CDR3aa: ASSERQGGNTEAF
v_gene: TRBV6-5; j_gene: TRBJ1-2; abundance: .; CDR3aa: ASSSSGVMNYGYT
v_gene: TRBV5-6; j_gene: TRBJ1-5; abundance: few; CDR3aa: ASSLWTAPYSNQPQH
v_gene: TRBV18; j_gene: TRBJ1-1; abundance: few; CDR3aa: ASSLLQGGTEAF
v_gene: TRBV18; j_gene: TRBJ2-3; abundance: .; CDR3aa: ASTQGQSTDTQY
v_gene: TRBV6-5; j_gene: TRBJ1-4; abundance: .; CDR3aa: ASSYQPGVNEKLF
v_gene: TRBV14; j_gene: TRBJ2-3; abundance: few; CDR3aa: ASSQVHRDTQY
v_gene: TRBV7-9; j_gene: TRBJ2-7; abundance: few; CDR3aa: ASSLGVGWSYEQY
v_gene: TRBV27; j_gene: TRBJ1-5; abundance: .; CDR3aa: ASRGNDFRPQH
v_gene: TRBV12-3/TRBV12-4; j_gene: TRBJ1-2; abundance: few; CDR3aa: ASSLDYTGLYGYT
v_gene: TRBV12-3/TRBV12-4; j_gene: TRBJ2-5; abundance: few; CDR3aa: ASSSPGSRQETQY
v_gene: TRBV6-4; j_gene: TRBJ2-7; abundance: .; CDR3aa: ASSQGAGATYEQY
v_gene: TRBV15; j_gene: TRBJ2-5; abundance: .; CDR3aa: ATSGNRGGETQY
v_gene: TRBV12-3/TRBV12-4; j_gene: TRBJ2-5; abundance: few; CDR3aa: ASSKTETQY
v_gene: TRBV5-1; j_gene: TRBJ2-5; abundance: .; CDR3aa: ASSSRGVQLETQY
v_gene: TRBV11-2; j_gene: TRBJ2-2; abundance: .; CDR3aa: ASRYPGQNTGELF
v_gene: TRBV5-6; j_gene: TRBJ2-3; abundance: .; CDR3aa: ASSRWTGGFTDTQY
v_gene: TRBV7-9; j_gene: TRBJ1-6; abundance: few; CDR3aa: ASSYGQGRSYNSPLH
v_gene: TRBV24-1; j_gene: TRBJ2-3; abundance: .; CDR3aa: ATSDPDRGNTDTQY
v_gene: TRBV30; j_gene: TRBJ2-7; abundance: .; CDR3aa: AGPGEQY
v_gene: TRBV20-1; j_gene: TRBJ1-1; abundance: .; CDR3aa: SARYGTNTEAF
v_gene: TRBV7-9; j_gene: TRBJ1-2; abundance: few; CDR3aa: ASGKGTEQYGYT
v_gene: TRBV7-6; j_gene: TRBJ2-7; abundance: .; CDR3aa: ASTSGTSAYEQY
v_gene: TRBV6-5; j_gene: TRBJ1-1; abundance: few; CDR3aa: ASSYLRNTEAF
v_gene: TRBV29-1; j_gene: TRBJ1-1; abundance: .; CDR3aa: SVQGAGLGSWTEAF
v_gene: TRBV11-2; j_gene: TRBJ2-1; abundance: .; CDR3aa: ASSFVRGDNEQF
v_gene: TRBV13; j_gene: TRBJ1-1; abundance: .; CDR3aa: ASSPTGRDPLTEAF
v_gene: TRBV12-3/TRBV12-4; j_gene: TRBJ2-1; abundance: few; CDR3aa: ASLSGVVDEQF
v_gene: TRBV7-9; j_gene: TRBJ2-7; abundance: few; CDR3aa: ASSLVPPNEQY
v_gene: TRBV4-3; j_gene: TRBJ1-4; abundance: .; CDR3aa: ASSQDNAQGGEKLF
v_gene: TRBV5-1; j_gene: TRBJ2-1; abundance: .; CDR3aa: ASSSTLAGGLVSYNEQF
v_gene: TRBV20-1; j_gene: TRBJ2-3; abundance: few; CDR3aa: SASAGGADTQY
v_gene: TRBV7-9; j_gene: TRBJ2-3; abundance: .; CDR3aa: ASSLVAGARGSTQY
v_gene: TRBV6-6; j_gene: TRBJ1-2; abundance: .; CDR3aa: ASSNTDRGYGYT
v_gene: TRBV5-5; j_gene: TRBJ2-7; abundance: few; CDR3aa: ASSSWDRGYEQY
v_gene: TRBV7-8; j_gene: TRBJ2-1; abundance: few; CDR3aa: ASSLTPYNEQF
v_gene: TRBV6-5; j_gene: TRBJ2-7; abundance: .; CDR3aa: ASSYSRTGGSYEQY
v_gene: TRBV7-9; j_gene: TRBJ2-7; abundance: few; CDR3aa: ASTGTAPGYEQY
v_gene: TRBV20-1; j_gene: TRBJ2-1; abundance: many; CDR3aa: SARAPGRLVNEQF
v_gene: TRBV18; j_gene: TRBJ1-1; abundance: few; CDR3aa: ASSPKTGVNTEAF
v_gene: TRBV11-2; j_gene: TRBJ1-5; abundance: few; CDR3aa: ASSLDKPSHRGNQPQH
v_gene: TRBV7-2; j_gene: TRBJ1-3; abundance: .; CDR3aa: ASSLRPGNGNTIY
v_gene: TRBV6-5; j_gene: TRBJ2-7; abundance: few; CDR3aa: ASSYRYTPGPYEQY
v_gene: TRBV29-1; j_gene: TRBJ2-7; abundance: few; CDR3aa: SVTRQGATYEQY